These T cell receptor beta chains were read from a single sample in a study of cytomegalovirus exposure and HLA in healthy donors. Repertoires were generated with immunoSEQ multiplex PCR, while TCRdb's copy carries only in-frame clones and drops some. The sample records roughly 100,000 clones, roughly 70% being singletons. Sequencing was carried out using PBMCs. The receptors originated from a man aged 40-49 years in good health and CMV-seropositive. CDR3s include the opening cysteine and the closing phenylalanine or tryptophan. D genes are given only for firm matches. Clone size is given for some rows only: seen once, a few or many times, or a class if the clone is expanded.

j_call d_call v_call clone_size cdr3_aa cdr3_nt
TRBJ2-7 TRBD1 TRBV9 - CASSASTGADEQYF TGTGCCAGCAGCGCATCGACAGGGGCGGACGAGCAGTACTTC
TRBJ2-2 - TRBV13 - CASSRYRDTGELFF TGTGCCAGCAGTCGCTACAGGGACACCGGGGAGCTGTTTTTT
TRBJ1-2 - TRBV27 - CASSLQGGGGYTF TGTGCCAGCAGTTTACAGGGCGGGGGGGGCTACACCTTC
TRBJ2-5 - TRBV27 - CASSLSPTRETQYF TGTGCCAGCAGTTTATCCCCCACACGTGAGACCCAGTACTTC
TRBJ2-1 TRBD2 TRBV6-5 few CASSYTGLAGGYEQFF TGTGCCAGCAGTTACACCGGACTAGCGGGAGGATATGAGCAGTTCTTC
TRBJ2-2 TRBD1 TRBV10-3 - CAIARQTGEVPGELFF TGTGCCATCGCACGACAGACAGGGGAGGTTCCCGGGGAGCTGTTTTTT
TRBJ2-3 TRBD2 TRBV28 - CASSSAAGTSGTGPTDTQYF TGTGCCAGCAGTAGCGCGGCTGGGACTAGCGGGACTGGGCCCACAGATACGCAGTATTTT
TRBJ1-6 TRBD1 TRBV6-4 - CASRAQPDRDSPLHF TGTGCCAGCAGAGCCCAACCTGACAGGGATTCACCCCTCCACTTT
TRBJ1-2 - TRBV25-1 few CASSNTGRNGYTF TGTGCCAGCAGCAATACAGGGCGGAATGGCTACACCTTC
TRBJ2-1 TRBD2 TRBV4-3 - CASSHPGTSGTKGNEQFF TGCGCCAGCAGCCACCCCGGGACTAGCGGGACCAAGGGTAATGAGCAGTTCTTC
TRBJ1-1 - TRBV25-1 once CASGKTGNTEAFF TGTGCCAGCGGGAAAACAGGGAACACTGAAGCTTTCTTT
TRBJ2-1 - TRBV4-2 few CASSQDAGNEQFF TGTGCCAGCAGCCAAGATGCGGGGAATGAGCAGTTCTTC
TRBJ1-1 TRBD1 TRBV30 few CAWSWDRVTEAFF TGTGCCTGGAGTTGGGACAGGGTCACTGAAGCTTTCTTT
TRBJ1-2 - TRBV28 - CASSLNTQSNYGYTF TGTGCCAGCAGTTTGAACACCCAATCTAACTATGGCTACACCTTC
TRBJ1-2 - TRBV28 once CASGSLDSGYTF TGTGCCAGCGGGTCTTTAGACAGTGGCTACACCTTC
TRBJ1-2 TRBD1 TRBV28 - CASSSGTGVLTNYGYTF TGTGCCAGCAGCTCCGGGACAGGCGTTCTTACTAACTATGGCTACACCTTC
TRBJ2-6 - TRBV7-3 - CASSFQSGSGANVLTF TGTGCCAGCAGCTTTCAAAGCGGCTCTGGGGCCAACGTCCTGACTTTC
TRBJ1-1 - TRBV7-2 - CANSPNSPPGGRAFF TGTGCCAACAGCCCTAATAGCCCGCCGGGGGGTCGAGCTTTCTTT
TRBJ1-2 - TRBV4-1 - CASSPSNREANYGYTF TGCGCCAGCAGCCCCTCGAATCGGGAGGCCAACTATGGCTACACCTTC
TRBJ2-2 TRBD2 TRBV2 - CASQGPGGSDTGELFF TGTGCCTCCCAGGGGCCGGGAGGGTCCGACACCGGGGAGCTGTTTTTT
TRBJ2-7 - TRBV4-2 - CASREGAGLPYEQYF TGTGCCAGCAGGGAAGGGGCGGGGCTGCCCTACGAGCAGTACTTC
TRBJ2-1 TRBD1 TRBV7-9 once CASSFGGGTGFYEQFF TGTGCCAGCAGCTTTGGCGGCGGGACAGGGTTCTATGAGCAGTTCTTC
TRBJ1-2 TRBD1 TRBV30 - CAWSTKGQGNYGYTF TGTGCCTGGAGTACCAAGGGACAGGGAAACTATGGCTACACCTTC
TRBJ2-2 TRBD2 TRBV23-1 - CASSPRTSGATNTGELFF TGCGCCAGCAGTCCGAGGACTAGCGGGGCCACAAACACCGGGGAGCTGTTTTTT
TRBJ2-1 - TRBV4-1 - CASSLPGGGAQGEQFF TGCGCCAGCAGCCTGCCCGGAGGAGGGGCGCAGGGTGAGCAGTTCTTC
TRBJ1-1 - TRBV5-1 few CASSSRGSMNTEAFF TGCGCCAGCAGCTCCCGAGGAAGCATGAACACTGAAGCTTTCTTT
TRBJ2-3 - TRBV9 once CASSVERAGLSTDTQYF TGTGCCAGCAGCGTAGAGAGGGCGGGCCTTAGCACAGATACGCAGTATTTT
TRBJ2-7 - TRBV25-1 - CASSVQNSYEQYF TGTGCCAGCAGTGTCCAGAACTCCTACGAGCAGTACTTC
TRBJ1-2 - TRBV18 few CASSPTDSPGYTF TGTGCCAGCTCACCAACCGACAGCCCGGGCTACACCTTC
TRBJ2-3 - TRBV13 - CASSVGLYADTQYF TGTGCCAGCAGCGTCGGACTGTACGCGGATACGCAGTATTTT
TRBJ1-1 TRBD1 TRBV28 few CASSLVDRVGSAFF TGTGCCAGCAGCCTTGTCGACAGGGTGGGTTCAGCTTTCTTT
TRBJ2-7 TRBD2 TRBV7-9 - CASSFGLAGGRVSYEQYF TGTGCCAGCAGCTTCGGACTAGCGGGAGGACGAGTTTCCTACGAGCAGTACTTC
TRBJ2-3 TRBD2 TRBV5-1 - CASSLAGLGADTQYF TGCGCCAGCAGCTTGGCGGGACTAGGAGCAGATACGCAGTATTTT